The source of this T cell receptor (beta chain) is a study of blood T cell repertoires in COVID-19. Membership in each cohort depended on participant-reported clinical history. Clones were sequenced by immunoSEQ multiplex PCR, and TCRdb holds only the in-frame ones, with some missing. The data show 170,000 or so clones, with 85% to 90% seen just once and about 6.3% held by the top ten. The CDR3 has 15 residues. Per the germline V gene, CDR1 is MGHDK and CDR2 is SYGVNS. V lost 1 base and J lost 3, with 11 bases in between. This sequence was found in a middle-aged man who had recovered from COVID-19. Sequenced: PBMCs or T cells enriched from blood (not recorded which). This sequence joins TRBV25-1 and TRBJ2-3; weak D call: TRBD1 (5 bases). CDR3 sequence reads: CASSESKGPTDTQYF. CDR3 coding DNA: TGTGCCAGCAGTGAATCAAAGGGGCCTACAGATACGCAGTATTTT.